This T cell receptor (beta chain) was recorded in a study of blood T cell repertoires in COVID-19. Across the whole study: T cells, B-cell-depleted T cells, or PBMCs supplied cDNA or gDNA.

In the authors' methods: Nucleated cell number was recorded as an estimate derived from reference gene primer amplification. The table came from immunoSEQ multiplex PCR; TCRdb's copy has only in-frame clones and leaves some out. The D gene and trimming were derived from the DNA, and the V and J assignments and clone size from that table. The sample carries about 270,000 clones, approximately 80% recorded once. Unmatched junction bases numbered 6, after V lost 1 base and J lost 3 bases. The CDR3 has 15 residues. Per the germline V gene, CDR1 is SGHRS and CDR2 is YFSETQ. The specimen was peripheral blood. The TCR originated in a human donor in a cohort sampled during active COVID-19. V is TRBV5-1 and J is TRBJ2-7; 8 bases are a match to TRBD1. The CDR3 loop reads CASSLSTGGIYEQYF. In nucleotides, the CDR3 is TGCGCCAGCAGCTTGTCTACAGGGGGAATCTACGAGCAGTACTTC.